The entry below describes one T cell receptor (beta chain). This clonotype has a count of ten or more. This clone's antigen is unknown. Base qualities are not recorded, but no much larger clone differs from it by a single base. This sample was taken from a study of T cells after yellow fever vaccination (dated by TCRdb to between 2017 and 2020). About the investigation overall: The SMART-Seq v4 Ultra Low Input RNA kit was used to prepare libraries from fractions with low cell numbers. Bulk PBMC replicates and cell subsets were isolated from blood drawn at multiple timepoints before and after both primary and secondary immunization. To track T-cell clones before and after primary and booster YFV17D yellow fever vaccination, bulk TCR alpha and beta repertoires were sequenced longitudinally. Two healthy male donors made up the cohort, one aged 18 to 30 years and the other aged 30 to 40 years. Broad study findings and their caveats: A small fraction of clonotypes showed up in both the CD4 and CD8 compartments, probably as a result of convergent recombination. Because abundant contaminating clonotypes from the bulk population could be contained in FACS-sorted repertoires, computational filtering was required. Because the study included only a couple of donors, the extent to which the findings can be generalized is limited. After the booster, most clones that had expanded after primary vaccination were detected again (about 95% of CD4 and more than 85% of CD8), suggesting broad maintenance of memory. The secondary T-cell response was found to be weaker but faster than the primary response, with a peak reached on day 5 rather than on day 15.

The instrument was an Illumina NovaSeq 6000. TCR cDNA was synthesized by 5'RACE template switching, through which a universal primer site and unique molecular identifiers were introduced. Priming for cDNA synthesis came from both the TCR alpha and TCR beta constant segments. Library amplification used two PCR steps, and the second PCR step added sample barcodes and sequencing adapters. Libraries were sequenced on Illumina HiSeq 2500 (2x100 bp) or NovaSeq (2x150 bp). As for the authors' bioinformatics: MIGEC handled demultiplexing of reads and collapsing into UMI consensus sequences, while MiXCR performed V(D)J alignment. Using edgeR on replicate PBMC samples, clonotypes were called vaccine-responding if FDR was below 0.01 and the log2 fold change was above 5 up to day 15. Each bulk clonotype received a CD4 or CD8 identity based on whether the sequenced CD4 or CD8 repertoire contained that clonotype at higher abundance. TCRdb reanalyzed the raw reads on its own, using fastp at Q25 for trimming and MiXCR for clone calling, and kept in-frame beta chains. Merged by CDR3 protein, the rows form single entries marked with the most common genes and DNA. TCRdb's processing, not the authors', yielded these V and J calls. In this sample the table shows a few hundred thousand distinct CDR3 sequences, 4.1% of which occur a single time. 20% to 25% of the sample rests with the top ten.

The label giving this sample's treatment or condition can be read as: live attenuated yellow fever vaccine strain. At each blood-draw timepoint, two biological replicates of bulk PBMCs were collected. A standard Ficoll-Paque protocol was used to isolate PBMCs from peripheral blood. RNA was extracted with TriZol from bulk PBMCs, CD4 and CD8 fractions, and dextramer-positive and dextramer-negative fractions. Taken from the germline V gene, the CDR1 and CDR2 loops are SNHLY and FYNNEI. The CDR3 goes from the cysteine to the phenylalanine over 13 residues. The retained sequence is limited to the CDR3, 39 bases, with the frame set at the first base. V is pruned by 10 bases and J by 2 bases, leaving 5 bases of the junction without a gene match.

Sequenced here: PBMCs, sampled 5 days after the yellow fever booster vaccination. This chain joins TRBV2 to TRBJ1-1; TRBD1 lines up with 9 middle nucleotides. The origin of this receptor is a man younger than 30 who received the YFV17D yellow fever vaccine. The sequence in DNA is TGTGCCACCGGGGGACAGGGAAACACTGAAGCTTTCTTT. It translates to CATGGQGNTEAFF.